These T cell receptor beta chains were read from a single sample in a study of T cell repertoires in cytomegalovirus infection. TCRdb re-analysed the reads in MiXCR, keeping a single row per CDR3 protein. The sample holds approximately 190,000 distinct CDR3 sequences; approximately 9.6% are singletons and the top ten take roughly 5.1%. Input material: PBMCs. These receptors came from a human donor in good health (CMV status not recorded). Some clones in this sample may be carry-over from other donors' samples. Both conserved end residues are part of each CDR3. The D gene is left open where the match is weak. Size is omitted from some rows. Given values are once, few, many or a class for expanded clones.

TRBJ2-2,.,.,TRBV7-6,TGTGCCAGCAGCCAAGAGTTGTCCGGGGAGCTGTTTTTT,CASSQELSGELFF
TRBJ1-1,.,many,TRBV6-2/TRBV6-3,TGTGCCAGCAGTTCACTCCGTCCTTCGATGAACACTGAAGCTTTCTTT,CASSSLRPSMNTEAFF
TRBJ1-1,TRBD1,medium-sized,TRBV7-2,TGTGCCAGCAGCTTAGCAAACAGGGGTGGCACTGAAGCTTTCTTT,CASSLANRGGTEAFF
TRBJ2-1,TRBD2,.,TRBV12-5,TGTGCTAGTGGATCAAAAATTCTAGCGGGAGAGGGTAATGAGCAGTTCTTC,CASGSKILAGEGNEQFF
TRBJ2-3,TRBD2,many,TRBV7-2,TGTGCCAGCAGCTTAGTCGGGCGGGGGAACACAGATACGCAGTATTTT,CASSLVGRGNTDTQYF
TRBJ1-4,.,few,TRBV6-6,TGTGCCAGCAGTTACTATGCGGCCGGAAGCGAAAAACTGTTTTTT,CASSYYAAGSEKLFF
TRBJ2-1,.,.,TRBV28,TGTGCCAGCAGTTTGGTCCCGAGCTCCTACAATGAGCAGTTCTTC,CASSLVPSSYNEQFF
TRBJ2-7,.,.,TRBV4-3,TGCGCCAGCAGCCAAGATTTCAAATCCTACGAGCAGTACTTC,CASSQDFKSYEQYF
TRBJ2-1,.,many,TRBV7-2,TGTGCCAGCAGCTTAGACAGGGTCGGCAGGGAGCAGTTCTTC,CASSLDRVGREQFF
TRBJ2-1,.,many,TRBV6-2/TRBV6-3,TGTGCCAGCAGCTCCGAGGGGGGAGGCTACAATGAGCAGTTCTTC,CASSSEGGGYNEQFF